A single sample is the source of the 9 T cell receptor beta chains below, sequenced in a study of response to subunit inactivated influenza vaccine. TCRdb reprocessed the RT-PCR reads with MiXCR, giving one entry per CDR3 protein. The sample holds around 470,000 distinct CDR3 sequences; under 8.5% are singletons and the top ten take roughly 14%. Specimen: PBMCs from blood, collected less than 30 months after vaccination. The source is a man aged 50 to 69 who received an inactivated influenza vaccine.

The chain uses TRBV6-5 and TRBJ1-2, with TRBD1 as a possible D gene (6 bases). Germline V gene sequence: CDR1 MNHEY, CDR2 SVGAGI. The V end was cut by 6 bases, the J end by 7 bases, with 12 bases between. The CDR3 contains 12 residues. CDR3 nucleotide sequence: TGTGCCAGCAGAACCGGACAGAGTGGCTACACCTTC. This gives the protein CASRTGQSGYTF.

This clonotype has at least ten counts. The chain carries TRBV5-1 and TRBJ2-4, with D maybe TRBD1 (6 bases). Trimming took off 4 bases at V and 9 bases at J, with 17 bases between the two ends. CDR1 is SGHRS and CDR2 is YFSETQ in the germline V gene. This CDR3 is built from 14 residues. Here the CDR3 DNA reads TGCGCCAGCAGCCCGATGGGCAGGGGCGGCATTCAGTACTTC. Protein sequence: CASSPMGRGGIQYF.

The chain carries TRBV7-6 and TRBJ2-3; possibly TRBD2 for D (6 bases). Germline CDR1 is SGHVS and CDR2 is FNYEAQ. This CDR3 is 16 amino acids long. Trimming took off 5 bases at V and 2 bases at J, with 17 bases between the two ends. This chain's CDR3 is CASSTNMGGSTDTQYF. The CDR3 nucleotides are TGTGCCAGCAGCACCAATATGGGGGGATCCACAGATACGCAGTATTTT.

This clonotype showed up many times. The V call is TRBV20-1, the J call TRBJ2-5; no definite D call. This CDR3 is 12 amino acids long. Germline V gene lookup returns CDR1 DFQATT and CDR2 SNEGSKA (reference sequence). Trimming pared 5 bases from V and 5 bases from J, leaving 12 bases between. CDR3 sequence: CSALEYAETQYF. The CDR3, as DNA: TGCAGTGCTCTGGAGTATGCGGAGACCCAGTACTTC.

This clonotype has just a few counts. The rearrangement links TRBV20-1 to TRBJ1-1; weak D call: TRBD1 (5 bases). Trimming left V 0 bases short and J 8 bases short, with 13 bases between. Germline assignment: CDR1 DFQATT and CDR2 SNEGSKA (reference sequence). The CDR3 runs to 13 residues. CDR3 protein: CSARDDQGGEAFF. The CDR3 DNA follows: TGCAGTGCTAGAGATGATCAGGGCGGGGAAGCTTTCTTT.

This clonotype has a handful of counts. V is TRBV2 and J is TRBJ2-7; D is unresolved. Trimming stripped 8 bases from V and 3 bases from J, with 11 bases between. Germline V gene sequence: CDR1 SNHLY, CDR2 FYNNEI. This CDR3 comprises 12 residues. The CDR3 here is CASGFDIYEQYF. CDR3 nucleotide sequence: TGTGCCAGCGGGTTCGACATCTACGAGCAGTACTTC. Together with reference TRBV2 and TRBJ2-7, the CDR3 gives the full variable domain: EPEVTQTPSHQVTQMGQEVILRCVPISNHLYFYWYRQILGQKVEFLVSFYNNEISEKSEIFDDQFSVERPDGSNFTLKIRSTKLEDSAMYFCASGFDIYEQYFGPGTRLTVT.

This clonotype has just a few counts. The chain employs TRBV30 and TRBJ2-1; tentative D call: TRBD1 (5 bases). V lost 0 bases and J 5 bases, leaving 17 bases between the germline ends. The CDR3 runs 16 residues. Germline V gene lookup returns CDR1 GTSNPN and CDR2 SVGIG (reference sequence). CDR3 nucleotide sequence: TGTGCCTGGAGTGTCCCCGGTAGGGGCAGGCACAATGAGCAGTTCTTC. Its protein product is CAWSVPGRGRHNEQFF.

The chain links TRBV5-4 to TRBJ2-2, with 13 bases aligning to TRBD2. Germline V gives CDR1 SGHNT, CDR2 YYREEE (reference sequence). This CDR3 region has 16 residues. The junction had 4 bases not matched to a gene; V was cut back by 4 bases and J by 4 bases. CDR3 region: CASSLLAGGPTGELFF. In nucleotides, the CDR3 is TGTGCCAGCAGCCTACTAGCGGGGGGGCCCACCGGGGAGCTGTTTTTT.

This clonotype was seen at least ten times. This chain uses TRBV7-2 with TRBJ1-1; 8 bases match TRBD1. Germline CDR1 SGHTA, CDR2 FQGNSA. Trimming removed 6 bases from V and 0 bases from J; junction bases left unmatched: 6. The CDR3 is made up of 15 amino acids. CDR3 loop: CASRWTGILNTEAFF. The CDR3 DNA follows: TGTGCCAGCAGATGGACAGGGATCCTGAACACTGAAGCTTTCTTT.